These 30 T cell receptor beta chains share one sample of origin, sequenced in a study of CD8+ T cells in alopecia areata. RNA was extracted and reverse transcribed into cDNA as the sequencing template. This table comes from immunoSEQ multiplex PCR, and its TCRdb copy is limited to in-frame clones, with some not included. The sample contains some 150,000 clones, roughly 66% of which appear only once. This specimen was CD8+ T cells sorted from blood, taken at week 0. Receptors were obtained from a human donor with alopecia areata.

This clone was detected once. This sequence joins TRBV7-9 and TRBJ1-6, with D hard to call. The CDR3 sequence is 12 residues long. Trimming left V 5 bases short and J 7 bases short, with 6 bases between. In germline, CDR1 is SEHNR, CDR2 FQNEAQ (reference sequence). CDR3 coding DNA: TGTGCCAGCAGCCCCACGAATTCACCCCTCCACTTT. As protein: CASSPTNSPLHF.

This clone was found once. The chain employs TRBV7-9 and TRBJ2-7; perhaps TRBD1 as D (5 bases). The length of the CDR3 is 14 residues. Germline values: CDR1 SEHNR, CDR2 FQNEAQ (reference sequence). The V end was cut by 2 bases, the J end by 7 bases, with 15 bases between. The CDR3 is CASSLTTAIFEQYF. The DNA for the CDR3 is TGTGCCAGCAGCTTAACGACAGCGATTTTTGAGCAGTACTTC.

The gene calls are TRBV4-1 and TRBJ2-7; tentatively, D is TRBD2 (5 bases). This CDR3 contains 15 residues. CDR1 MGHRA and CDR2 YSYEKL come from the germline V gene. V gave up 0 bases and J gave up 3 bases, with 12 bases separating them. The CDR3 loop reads CASSQEDLSYYEQYF. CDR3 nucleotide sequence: TGCGCCAGCAGCCAAGAGGACTTGAGCTACTACGAGCAGTACTTC.

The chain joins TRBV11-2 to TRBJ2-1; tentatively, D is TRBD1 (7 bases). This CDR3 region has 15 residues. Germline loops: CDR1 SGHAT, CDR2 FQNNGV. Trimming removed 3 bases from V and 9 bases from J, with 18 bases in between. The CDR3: CASSFRRGQGSEQFF. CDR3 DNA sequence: TGTGCCAGCAGCTTTAGGAGGGGGCAGGGTAGTGAGCAGTTCTTC.

The CDR3 sequence: CASTKGAGVVNEQFF. The CDR3 DNA follows: TGTGCCAGCACGAAAGGAGCGGGGGTCGTTAATGAGCAGTTCTTC. The gene calls are TRBV2 and TRBJ2-1; 8 nucleotides line up with TRBD2. This CDR3 has 15 amino acids. The V and J ends lost 7 bases and 7 bases, in that order; junction bases with no gene match: 12. Germline V gene sequence: CDR1 SNHLY, CDR2 FYNNEI.

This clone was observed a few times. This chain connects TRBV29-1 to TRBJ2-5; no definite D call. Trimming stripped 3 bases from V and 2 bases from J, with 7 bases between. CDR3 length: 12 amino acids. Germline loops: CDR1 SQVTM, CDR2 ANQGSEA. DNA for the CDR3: TGCAGCGTTGACCAGATACAAGAGACCCAGTACTTC. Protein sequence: CSVDQIQETQYF.

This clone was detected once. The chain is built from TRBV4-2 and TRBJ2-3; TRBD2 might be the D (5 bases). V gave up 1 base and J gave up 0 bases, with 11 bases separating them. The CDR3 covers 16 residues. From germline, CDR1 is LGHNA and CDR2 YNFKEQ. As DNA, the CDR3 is TGTGCCAGCAGCCAAGGTTCGGGGTTTAGCACAGATACGCAGTATTTT. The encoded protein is CASSQGSGFSTDTQYF.

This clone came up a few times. In DNA, the CDR3 is TGTGCCAGCAGCTCGCCATCGACAGGGTCCCACGAGCAGTACTTC. Translating it yields CASSSPSTGSHEQYF. J is TRBJ2-7 and V is TRBV7-9, with 7 bases fitting TRBD1. Per the germline V gene, CDR1 is SEHNR and CDR2 is FQNEAQ (reference sequence). The V and J ends lost 4 bases and 5 bases, in that order; junction bases with no gene match: 11. CDR3 size: 15 residues. The full variable domain, rest sourced from reference TRBV7-9 and TRBJ2-7, is DTGVSQNPRHKITKRGQNVTFRCDPISEHNRLYWYRQTLGQGPEFLTYFQNEAQLEKSRLLSDRFSAERPKGSFSTLEIQRTEQGDSAMYLCASSSPSTGSHEQYFGPGTRLTVT.

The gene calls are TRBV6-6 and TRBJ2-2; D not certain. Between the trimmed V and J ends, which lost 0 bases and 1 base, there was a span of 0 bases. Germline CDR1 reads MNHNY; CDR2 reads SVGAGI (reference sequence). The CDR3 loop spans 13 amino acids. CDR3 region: CASSYSNTGELFF. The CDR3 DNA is TGTGCCAGCAGTTACTCGAACACCGGGGAGCTGTTTTTT.

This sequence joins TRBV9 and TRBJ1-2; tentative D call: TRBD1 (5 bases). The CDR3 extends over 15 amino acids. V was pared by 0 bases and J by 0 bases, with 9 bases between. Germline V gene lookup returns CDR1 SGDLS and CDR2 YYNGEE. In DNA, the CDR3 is TGTGCCAGCAGCGTAGGGCAGGGAGCTAACTATGGCTACACCTTC. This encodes CASSVGQGANYGYTF.

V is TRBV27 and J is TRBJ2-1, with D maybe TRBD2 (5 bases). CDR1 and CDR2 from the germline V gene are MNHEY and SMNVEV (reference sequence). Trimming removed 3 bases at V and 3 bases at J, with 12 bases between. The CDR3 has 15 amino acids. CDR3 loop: CASSFGGGDYNEQFF. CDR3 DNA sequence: TGTGCCAGCAGTTTTGGCGGAGGTGACTACAATGAGCAGTTCTTC.

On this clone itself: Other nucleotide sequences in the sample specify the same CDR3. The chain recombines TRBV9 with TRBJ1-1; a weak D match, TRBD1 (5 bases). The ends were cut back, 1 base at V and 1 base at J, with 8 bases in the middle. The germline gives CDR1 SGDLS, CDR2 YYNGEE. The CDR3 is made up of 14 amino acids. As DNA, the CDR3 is TGTGCCAGCAGCGTACAGGGCGGGAACACTGAAGCTTTCTTT. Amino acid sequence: CASSVQGGNTEAFF.

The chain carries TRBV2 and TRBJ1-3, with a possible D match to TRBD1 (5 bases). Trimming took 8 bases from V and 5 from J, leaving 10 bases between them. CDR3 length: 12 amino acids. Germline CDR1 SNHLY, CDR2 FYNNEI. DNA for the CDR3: TGTGCCAGCCAGGGACGCAGAAACACCATATATTTT. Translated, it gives CASQGRRNTIYF.

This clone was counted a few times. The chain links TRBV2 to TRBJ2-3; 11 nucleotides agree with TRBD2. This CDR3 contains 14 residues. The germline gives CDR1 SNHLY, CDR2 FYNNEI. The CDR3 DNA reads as TGTGCGCGACCGGGACTAGCGGAAACAGATACGCAGTATTTT. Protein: CARPGLAETDTQYF.

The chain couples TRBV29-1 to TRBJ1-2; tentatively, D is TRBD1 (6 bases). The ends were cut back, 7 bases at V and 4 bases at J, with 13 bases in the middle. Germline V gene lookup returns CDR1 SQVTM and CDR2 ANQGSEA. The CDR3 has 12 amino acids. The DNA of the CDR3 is TGCAGCGCCGCCACGGACAGCTATGGCTACACCTTC. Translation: CSAATDSYGYTF. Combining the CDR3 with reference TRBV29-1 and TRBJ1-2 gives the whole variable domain SAVISQKPSRDICQRGTSLTIQCQVDSQVTMMFWYRQQPGQSLTLIATANQGSEATYESGFVIDKFPISRPNLTFSTLTVSNMSPEDSSIYLCSAATDSYGYTFGSGTRLTVV.

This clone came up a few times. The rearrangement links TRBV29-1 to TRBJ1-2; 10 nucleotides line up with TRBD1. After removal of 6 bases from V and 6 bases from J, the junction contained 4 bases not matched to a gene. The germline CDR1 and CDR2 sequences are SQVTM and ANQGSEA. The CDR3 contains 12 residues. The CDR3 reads CSVSGTGDGYTF. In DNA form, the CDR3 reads TGCAGCGTCTCCGGGACAGGGGATGGCTACACCTTC.

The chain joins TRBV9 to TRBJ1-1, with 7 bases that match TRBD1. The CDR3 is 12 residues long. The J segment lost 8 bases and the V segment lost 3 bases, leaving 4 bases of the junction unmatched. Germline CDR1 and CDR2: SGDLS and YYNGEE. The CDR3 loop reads CASSDRGVEAFF. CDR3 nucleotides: TGTGCCAGCAGCGACAGGGGAGTCGAAGCTTTCTTT.

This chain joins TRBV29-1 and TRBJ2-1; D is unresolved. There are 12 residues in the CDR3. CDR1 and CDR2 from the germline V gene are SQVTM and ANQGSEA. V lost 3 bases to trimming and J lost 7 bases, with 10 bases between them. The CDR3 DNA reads TGCAGCGTTGAGGTCCCGTTGAATGAGCAGTTCTTC. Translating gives CSVEVPLNEQFF.

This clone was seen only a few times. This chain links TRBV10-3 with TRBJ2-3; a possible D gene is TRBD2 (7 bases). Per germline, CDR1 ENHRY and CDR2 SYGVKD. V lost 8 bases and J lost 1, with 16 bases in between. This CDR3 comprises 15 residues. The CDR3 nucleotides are TGTGCCATCGGTCCGATGCGGGGGCGCACAGATACGCAGTATTTT. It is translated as CAIGPMRGRTDTQYF.

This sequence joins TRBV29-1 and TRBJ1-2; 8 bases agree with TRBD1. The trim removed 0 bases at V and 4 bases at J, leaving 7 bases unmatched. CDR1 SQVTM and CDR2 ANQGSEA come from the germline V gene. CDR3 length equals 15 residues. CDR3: CSVEDPQGAVYGYTF. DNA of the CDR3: TGCAGCGTTGAAGATCCGCAGGGGGCCGTCTATGGCTACACCTTC.

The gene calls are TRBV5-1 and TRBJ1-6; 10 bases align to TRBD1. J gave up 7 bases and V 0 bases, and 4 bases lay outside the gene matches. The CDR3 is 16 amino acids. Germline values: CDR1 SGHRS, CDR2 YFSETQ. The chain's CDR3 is CASSLGPTGGNSPLHF. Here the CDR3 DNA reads TGCGCCAGCAGCTTGGGACCGACAGGGGGCAATTCACCCCTCCACTTT.

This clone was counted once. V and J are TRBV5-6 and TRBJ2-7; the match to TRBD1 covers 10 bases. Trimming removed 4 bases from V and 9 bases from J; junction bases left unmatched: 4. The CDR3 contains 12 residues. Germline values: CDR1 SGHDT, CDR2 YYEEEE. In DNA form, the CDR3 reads TGTGCCAGCAGCACCGGACAGGGGGTGCAGTACTTC. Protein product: CASSTGQGVQYF. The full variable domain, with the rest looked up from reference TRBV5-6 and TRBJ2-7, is DAGVTQSPTHLIKTRGQQVTLRCSPKSGHDTVSWYQQALGQGPQFIFQYYEEEERQRGNFPDRFSGHQFPNYSSELNVNALLLGDSALYLCASSTGQGVQYFGPGTRLTVT.

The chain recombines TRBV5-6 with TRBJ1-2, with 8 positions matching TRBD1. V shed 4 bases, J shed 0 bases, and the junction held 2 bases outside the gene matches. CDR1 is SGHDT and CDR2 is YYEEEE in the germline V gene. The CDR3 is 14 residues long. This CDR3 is CASSEGQANYGYTF. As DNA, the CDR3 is TGTGCCAGCAGCGAGGGACAGGCTAACTATGGCTACACCTTC. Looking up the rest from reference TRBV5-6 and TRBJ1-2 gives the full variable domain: DAGVTQSPTHLIKTRGQQVTLRCSPKSGHDTVSWYQQALGQGPQFIFQYYEEEERQRGNFPDRFSGHQFPNYSSELNVNALLLGDSALYLCASSEGQANYGYTFGSGTRLTVV.

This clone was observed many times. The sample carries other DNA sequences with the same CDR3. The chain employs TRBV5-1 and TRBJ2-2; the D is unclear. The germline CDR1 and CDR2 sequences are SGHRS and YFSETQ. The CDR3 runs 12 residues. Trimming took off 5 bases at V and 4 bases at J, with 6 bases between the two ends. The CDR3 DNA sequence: TGCGCCAGCAGGGAAGGCACCGGGGAGCTGTTTTTT. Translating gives CASREGTGELFF.

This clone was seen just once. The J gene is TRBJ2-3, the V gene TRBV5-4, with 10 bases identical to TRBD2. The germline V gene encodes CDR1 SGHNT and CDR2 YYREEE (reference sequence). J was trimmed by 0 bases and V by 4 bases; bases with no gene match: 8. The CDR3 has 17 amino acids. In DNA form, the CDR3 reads TGTGCCAGCAGCCCAACGCTAGCGGGGGATAGCACAGATACGCAGTATTTT. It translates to CASSPTLAGDSTDTQYF.

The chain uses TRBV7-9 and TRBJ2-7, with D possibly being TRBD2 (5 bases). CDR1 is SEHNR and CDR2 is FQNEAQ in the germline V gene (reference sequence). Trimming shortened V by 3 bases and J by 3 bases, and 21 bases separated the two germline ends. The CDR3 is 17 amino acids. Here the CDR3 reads CASSLGSRSPGIYEQYF. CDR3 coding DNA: TGTGCCAGCAGCTTGGGGTCTCGGAGCCCGGGGATCTACGAGCAGTACTTC. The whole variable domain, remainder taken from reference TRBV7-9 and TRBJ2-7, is DTGVSQNPRHKITKRGQNVTFRCDPISEHNRLYWYRQTLGQGPEFLTYFQNEAQLEKSRLLSDRFSAERPKGSFSTLEIQRTEQGDSAMYLCASSLGSRSPGIYEQYFGPGTRLTVT.

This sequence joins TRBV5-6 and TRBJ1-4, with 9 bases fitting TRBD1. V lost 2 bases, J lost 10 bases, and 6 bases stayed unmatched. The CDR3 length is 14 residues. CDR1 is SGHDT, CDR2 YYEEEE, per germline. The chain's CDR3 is CASSFGTGSGKLFF. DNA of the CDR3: TGTGCCAGCAGCTTCGGGACAGGGTCGGGAAAACTGTTTTTT. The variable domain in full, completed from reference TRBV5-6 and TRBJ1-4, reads DAGVTQSPTHLIKTRGQQVTLRCSPKSGHDTVSWYQQALGQGPQFIFQYYEEEERQRGNFPDRFSGHQFPNYSSELNVNALLLGDSALYLCASSFGTGSGKLFFGSGTQLSVL.

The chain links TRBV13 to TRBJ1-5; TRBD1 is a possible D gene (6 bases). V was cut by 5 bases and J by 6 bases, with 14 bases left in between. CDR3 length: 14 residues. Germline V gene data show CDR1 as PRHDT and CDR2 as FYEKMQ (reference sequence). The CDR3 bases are TGTGCCAGCAGCCCCGGGGGGGGCAGTCAGCCCCAGCATTTT. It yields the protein CASSPGGGSQPQHF. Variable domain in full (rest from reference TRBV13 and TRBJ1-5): AAGVIQSPRHLIKEKRETATLKCYPIPRHDTVYWYQQGPGQDPQFLISFYEKMQSDKGSIPDRFSAQQFSDYHSELNMSSLELGDSALYFCASSPGGGSQPQHFGDGTRLSIL.

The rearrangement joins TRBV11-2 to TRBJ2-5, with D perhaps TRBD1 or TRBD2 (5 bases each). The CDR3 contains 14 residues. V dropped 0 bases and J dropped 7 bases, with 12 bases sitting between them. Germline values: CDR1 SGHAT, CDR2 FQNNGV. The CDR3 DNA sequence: TGTGCCAGCAGCTTAGATAAAGGGACGGGGACCCAGTACTTC. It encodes CASSLDKGTGTQYF.

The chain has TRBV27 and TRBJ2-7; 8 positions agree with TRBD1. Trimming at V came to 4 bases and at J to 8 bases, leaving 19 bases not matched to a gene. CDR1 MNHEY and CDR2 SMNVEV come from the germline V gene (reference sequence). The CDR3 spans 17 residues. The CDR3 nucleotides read TGTGCCAGCAGTTGGGGACAGGAATACCGAGAGAGTGAGAAGCAGTACTTC. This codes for CASSWGQEYRESEKQYF.